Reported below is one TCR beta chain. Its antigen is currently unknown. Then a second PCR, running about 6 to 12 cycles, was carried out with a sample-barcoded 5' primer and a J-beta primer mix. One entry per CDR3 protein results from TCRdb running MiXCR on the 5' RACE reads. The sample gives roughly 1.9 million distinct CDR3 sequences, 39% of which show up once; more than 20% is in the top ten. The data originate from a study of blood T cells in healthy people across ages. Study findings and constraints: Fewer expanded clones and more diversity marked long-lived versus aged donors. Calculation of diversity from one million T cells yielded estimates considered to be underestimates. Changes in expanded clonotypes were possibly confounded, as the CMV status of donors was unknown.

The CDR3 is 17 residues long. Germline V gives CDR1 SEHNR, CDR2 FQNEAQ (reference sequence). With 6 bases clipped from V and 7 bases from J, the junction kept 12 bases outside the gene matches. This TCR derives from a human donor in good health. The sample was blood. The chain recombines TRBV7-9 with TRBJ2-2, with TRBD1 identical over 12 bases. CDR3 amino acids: CASRPSRDRGRVGELFF. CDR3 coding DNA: TGTGCCAGCAGACCCAGTCGGGACAGGGGGCGTGTCGGGGAGCTGTTTTTT.